One TCR beta chain is described in this entry. The specificity of this receptor is unknown. One base away there is no much larger clone; base qualities are not given. This sample was included in a study of T cell clonotyping in hematopoietic cell transplantation (dated by TCRdb to the early 2020s). Regarding the study in general: The study collected around 150 blood samples from some 35 consecutive transplant recipients and their related donors. Recruitment of patients was conducted between September 2015 and January 2017, and follow-up was continued until late 2020 or death.

With the immunoSEQ assay, which is a bias-controlled multiplex PCR relying on V- and J-specific primers, TCR beta CDR3 regions were amplified from genomic DNA. In a second PCR step, a proprietary barcode and Illumina adapter sequences were attached to the CDR3 amplicons. CDR3 libraries were sequenced on an Illumina MiSeq instrument. In the source study's methods: immunoSEQ Analyzer 3.0 was used for export and quality control, with R Bioconductor and Immunarch used for downstream analyses. Repertoire metrics were calculated using only productive rearrangements within the normalized downsampled data set. In the normalized cohort, clonotypes with more than 5 templates were defined as pathologically expanded. Repertoire diversity was measured with the Inverse Simpson Index. The non-normalized data set was used for CMV-specificity analyses so that all clonotypes could be captured. The clones in this table, taken by TCRdb from immuneACCESS, are in-frame only. Not every clone is retained; where verified, under half of the shortfall comes from an unresolved V gene, and the cause of the rest is unknown. That table gives V, J and clone size, and the DNA gave D and trimming. Here the sample has 17,000 or so clones; 60% to 85% occur a single time. The ten largest clones take up roughly 8.8% of the sample.

Blood samples for TCR beta sequencing were provided by related transplant donors. Using Nuclei Lysis Solution, genomic DNA was extracted from unfractionated peripheral blood mononuclear cells that were either fresh or cryopreserved. From cysteine to phenylalanine, the CDR3 is 14 amino acids long. Kept here is only the CDR3 DNA, which spans 42 bases and is read in frame from base 1. According to the germline V gene (reference sequence), CDR1 reads SEHNR and CDR2 reads FQNEAQ. V is trimmed back by 2 bases and J by 8 bases, and the junction contains 7 bases that no gene match accounts for. The paper as a whole reports these results and caveats: Only a small fraction of recipient repertoires overlapped donor repertoires, with over 95% appearing de novo at the given depth. The sample size was limited, and because cells were not sorted, the contributions of CD4 and CD8 repertoires could not be separated. After transplant, TCR diversity in recipients dropped, and pathologically expanded clonotypes increased progressively from day 30 to day 180. Inverse Simpson Index values from donors and from recipients before transplant predicted broader TCR repertoire diversity after transplant.

The rearranged chain carries TRBV7-9 and TRBJ1-2; 8 central bases correspond to TRBD1. Sequencing used peripheral blood mononuclear cells. The receptor comes from a woman in her sixties in good health. Some clones in this sample may be carry-over from other donors' samples. CDR3 protein: CASSLTTGVGGYTF. The nucleotide sequence reads as follows: TGTGCCAGCAGCTTAACGACAGGGGTTGGCGGCTACACCTTC.